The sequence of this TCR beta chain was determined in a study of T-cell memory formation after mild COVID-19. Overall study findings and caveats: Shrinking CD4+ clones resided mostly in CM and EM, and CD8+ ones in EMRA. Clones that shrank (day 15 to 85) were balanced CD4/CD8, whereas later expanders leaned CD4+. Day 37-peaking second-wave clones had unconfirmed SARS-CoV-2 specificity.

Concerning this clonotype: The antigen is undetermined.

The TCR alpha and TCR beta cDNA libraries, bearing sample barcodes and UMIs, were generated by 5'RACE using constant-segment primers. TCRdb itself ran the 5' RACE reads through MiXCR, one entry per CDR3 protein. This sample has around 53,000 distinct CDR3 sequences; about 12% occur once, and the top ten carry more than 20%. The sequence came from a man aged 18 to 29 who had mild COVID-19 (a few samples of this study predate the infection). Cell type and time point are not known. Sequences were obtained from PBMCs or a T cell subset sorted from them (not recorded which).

The CDR3 DNA reads TGCGCCAGCAGCTTGGGAGGTGGGAAAGAGACCCAGTACTTC. This encodes CASSLGGGKETQYF. This sequence joins TRBV5-1 and TRBJ2-5; unclear D gene. This CDR3 is built from 14 residues. Germline lookup yields CDR1 SGHRS and CDR2 YFSETQ. Trimming removed 0 bases at V and 3 bases at J, with 9 bases between. Together with reference TRBV5-1 and TRBJ2-5, the CDR3 gives the full variable domain: KAGVTQTPRYLIKTRGQQVTLSCSPISGHRSVSWYQQTPGQGLQFLFEYFSETQRNKGNFPGRFSGRQFSNSRSEMNVSTLELGDSALYLCASSLGGGKETQYFGPGTRLLVL.